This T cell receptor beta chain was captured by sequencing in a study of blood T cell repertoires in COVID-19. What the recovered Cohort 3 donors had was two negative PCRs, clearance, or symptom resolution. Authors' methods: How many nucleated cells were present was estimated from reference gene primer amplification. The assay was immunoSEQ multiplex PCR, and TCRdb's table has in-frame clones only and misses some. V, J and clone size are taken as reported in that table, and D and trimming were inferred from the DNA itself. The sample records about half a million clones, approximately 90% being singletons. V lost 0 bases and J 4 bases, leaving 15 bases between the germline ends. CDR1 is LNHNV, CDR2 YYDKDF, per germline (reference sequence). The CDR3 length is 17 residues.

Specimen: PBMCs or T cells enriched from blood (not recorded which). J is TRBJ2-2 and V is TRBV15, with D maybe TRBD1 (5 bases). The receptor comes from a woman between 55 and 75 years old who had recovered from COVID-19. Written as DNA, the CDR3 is TGTGCCACCAGCAGAGATTTGGCAGGGCCCCGCACCGGGGAGCTGTTTTTT. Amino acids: CATSRDLAGPRTGELFF.